Following are 31 T cell receptor beta chains from one sample sequenced in a study of shared clonotypes between healthy human individuals. This table comes from immunoSEQ multiplex PCR, and its TCRdb copy is limited to in-frame clones, with some not included. The sample yields about 510,000 clones, approximately 79% seen once. Sequenced input: PBMCs. The receptors come from a woman aged 40-49 years in good health. Some clones in this sample may be carry-over from other donors' samples.

The V and J genes are TRBV19 and TRBJ1-1, with D unresolved. V was clipped by 7 bases and J by 6 bases, with 9 bases between them. Per germline, CDR1 LNHDA and CDR2 SQIVND (reference sequence). The CDR3 contains 11 residues. The CDR3 protein is CASIMGSEAFF. The CDR3 DNA follows: TGTGCCAGTATCATGGGATCTGAAGCTTTCTTT.

This rearrangement joins TRBV2 to TRBJ2-7; D gene ambiguous. V lost 7 bases to trimming and J lost 4 bases, with 8 bases between them. This CDR3 is built from 11 residues. Germline V gives CDR1 SNHLY, CDR2 FYNNEI. DNA of the CDR3: TGTGCCAGCAATGAGGAATACGAGCAGTACTTC. It yields the protein CASNEEYEQYF.

The chain is built from TRBV15 and TRBJ2-3; TRBD2 agrees at 8 bases. V lost 0 bases to trimming and J lost 2 bases; unmatched junction nucleotides: 4. Germline values: CDR1 LNHNV, CDR2 YYDKDF (reference sequence). The CDR3 length is 16 residues. In DNA, the CDR3 is TGTGCCACCAGCAGAGAGAGTAGCGGGGTCACAGATACGCAGTATTTT. It specifies CATSRESSGVTDTQYF.

The sample holds a few counts of this clone. The chain combines TRBV11-2 with TRBJ2-7, with D possibly being TRBD2 (6 bases). Trimming removed 1 base from V and 6 bases from J, with 7 bases in between. The germline CDR1 and CDR2 sequences are SGHAT and FQNNGV. This CDR3 contains 12 residues. CDR3 residues: CASSLAGLEQYF. CDR3 sequence (DNA): TGTGCCAGCAGCTTAGCGGGACTCGAGCAGTACTTC.

The chain links TRBV9 to TRBJ2-1, with D possibly TRBD2 on 6 matching bases. CDR3 length: 15 amino acids. Germline V gene sequence: CDR1 SGDLS, CDR2 YYNGEE. V lost 0 bases and J lost 1, with 8 bases in between. The CDR3 DNA follows: TGTGCCAGCAGCGTAGGGGACTTATCCTACAATGAGCAGTTCTTC. This encodes CASSVGDLSYNEQFF.

The chain combines TRBV11-3 with TRBJ2-1; D perhaps matches TRBD2 (6 bases). Germline assignment: CDR1 SGHNT and CDR2 YENEEA. The V and J ends lost 1 base and 8 bases respectively, with 15 bases between them. CDR3 length: 15 amino acids. For the CDR3, the DNA is TGTGCCAGCAGCTTAGGTAGCGGCCCGTGGGATGAGCAGTTCTTC. This encodes CASSLGSGPWDEQFF.

DNA for the CDR3: TGTGCCAGTAGTATAGGGGGAGGACACTCTGGAAACACCATATATTTT. Its translation is CASSIGGGHSGNTIYF. J is TRBJ1-3 and V is TRBV19; D perhaps matches TRBD1 (5 bases). Germline lookup yields CDR1 LNHDA and CDR2 SQIVND (reference sequence). The V and J ends lost 1 base and 0 bases respectively, with 10 bases between them. The CDR3 runs to 16 residues.

This sequence joins TRBV11-2 and TRBJ2-3, with 10 bases fitting TRBD2. V shed 0 bases, J shed 1 base, and the junction held 4 bases outside the gene matches. CDR3 length: 17 amino acids. Germline V gives CDR1 SGHAT, CDR2 FQNNGV. CDR3 bases: TGTGCCAGCAGCTTAGACTGGCTAGCGGGAGGCACAGATACGCAGTATTTT. This codes for CASSLDWLAGGTDTQYF.

CDR3 bases: TGTGCCAGCAGCGTGTCTGGCAGATACAATCAGCCCCAGCATTTT. Translation: CASSVSGRYNQPQHF. The V and J genes are TRBV9 and TRBJ1-5; D unclear. This CDR3 contains 15 residues. Germline loops: CDR1 SGDLS, CDR2 YYNGEE. The ends were cut back, 2 bases at V and 3 bases at J, with 12 bases in the middle.

The V call is TRBV4-1, the J call TRBJ2-1; D call uncertain. CDR1 is MGHRA and CDR2 is YSYEKL in the germline V gene. With 4 bases removed from V and 5 bases from J, the gap between germline ends came to 9 bases. The CDR3 is 13 amino acids. The CDR3 bases are TGCGCCAGCAGCCCATACACAAACAATGAGCAGTTCTTC. Protein sequence: CASSPYTNNEQFF.

The chain combines TRBV25-1 with TRBJ1-6; no clear D gene. This CDR3 has 14 amino acids. Germline CDR1 MGHDK, CDR2 SYGVNS. V was trimmed by 3 bases and J by 5 bases, leaving 8 bases between them. CDR3 nucleotide sequence: TGTGCCAGCAGTGACCAGTGGAATAATTCACCCCTCCACTTT. Its protein product is CASSDQWNNSPLHF.

The CDR3 nucleotides are TGTGCCACAGGACTAGCTTACAATGAGCAGTTCTTC. Its translation: CATGLAYNEQFF. The chain has TRBV28 and TRBJ2-1, with TRBD2 identical over 8 bases. V lost 10 bases, J lost 4 bases, and 3 bases stayed unmatched. The CDR3 loop spans 12 amino acids. Germline assignment: CDR1 MDHEN and CDR2 SYDVKM.

Note on this clone: This same CDR3 is encoded by further DNA sequences in the sample. This chain links TRBV9 with TRBJ2-7; the D gene is possibly TRBD2 (6 bases). This CDR3 is built from 14 residues. Germline-derived CDR1 and CDR2 are SGDLS and YYNGEE. V was clipped by 3 bases and J by 0 bases, with 10 bases between them. The CDR3 nucleotides are TGTGCCAGCAGCGGCGGGGTGAGCTCCTACGAGCAGTACTTC. It specifies CASSGGVSSYEQYF.

The chain combines TRBV28 with TRBJ2-1, with 8 bases fitting TRBD2. Germline V gene sequence: CDR1 MDHEN, CDR2 SYDVKM. Unmatched junction bases numbered 8, after V lost 6 bases and J lost 1 base. The CDR3 covers 16 residues. CDR3 coding DNA: TGTGCCAGCAGCTCCCTACTAGCGGCATCCTACAATGAGCAGTTCTTC. Protein: CASSSLLAASYNEQFF.

This sequence joins TRBV7-2 and TRBJ1-1; 8 bases fit TRBD1. There are 13 residues in the CDR3. In germline, CDR1 is SGHTA, CDR2 FQGNSA. The V segment lost 5 bases and the J segment 10 bases; nucleotides outside the gene matches: 9. CDR3 region: CASSPAGQGGAFF. The CDR3 coding sequence is TGTGCCAGCAGCCCGGCCGGACAGGGCGGAGCTTTCTTT.

Note on this clone: Other DNA sequences in this specimen translate into the identical CDR3. The chain joins TRBV4-1 to TRBJ1-2; no firm D call. The CDR3 runs 14 residues. Between the trimmed V and J ends, which lost 0 bases and 1 base, there was a span of 6 bases. Germline CDR1 and CDR2: MGHRA and YSYEKL. The CDR3 reads CASSQDSFNYGYTF. For the CDR3, the DNA is TGCGCCAGCAGCCAAGACAGCTTTAACTATGGCTACACCTTC.

The V and J genes are TRBV7-2 and TRBJ2-1; D uncertain. Germline V gene lookup returns CDR1 SGHTA and CDR2 FQGNSA. The CDR3 contains 11 residues. The V end was cut by 2 bases, the J end by 8 bases, with 4 bases between. CDR3 protein: CASSLNHEQFF. The CDR3 DNA reads TGTGCCAGCAGCTTAAACCATGAGCAGTTCTTC.

A single count supports this clone. V is TRBV15 and J is TRBJ2-5; 8 nucleotides match TRBD2. Germline V gives CDR1 LNHNV, CDR2 YYDKDF (reference sequence). CDR3 length: 15 residues. J gave up 5 bases and V 0 bases, and 5 bases lay outside the gene matches. The CDR3 is CATSRDPGGRETQYF. CDR3 sequence (DNA): TGTGCCACCAGCAGAGATCCGGGGGGGCGGGAGACCCAGTACTTC.

The rearrangement links TRBV5-5 to TRBJ2-3, with D possibly matching TRBD1 (6 bases). The CDR3 extends over 15 amino acids. CDR1 is SGHKS and CDR2 is YYEKEE in the germline V gene (reference sequence). Trimming left V 1 base short and J 2 bases short, with 11 bases between. CDR3 protein: CASSLSDRYTDTQYF. CDR3 coding DNA: TGTGCCAGCAGCTTGTCGGACAGATACACAGATACGCAGTATTTT.

This clone was counted a few times. CDR3 in amino acids: CASRGQGLGWEQYF. For the CDR3, the DNA is TGTGCCAGCCGGGGACAGGGGCTTGGTTGGGAGCAGTACTTC. The rearrangement uses TRBV2 and TRBJ2-7, with TRBD1 matching over 10 bases. Germline assignment: CDR1 SNHLY and CDR2 FYNNEI. The CDR3 covers 14 residues. With 8 bases clipped from V and 7 bases from J, the junction kept 11 bases outside the gene matches.

This clone was recorded many times. The rearrangement links TRBV6-6 to TRBJ2-7; TRBD1 matches at 8 bases. This CDR3 is built from 15 residues. After removal of 6 bases from V and 2 bases from J, the junction contained 9 bases not matched to a gene. CDR1 and CDR2 from the germline V gene are MNHNY and SVGAGI (reference sequence). CDR3 sequence reads: CASSQGQVGPYEQYF. Written as DNA, the CDR3 is TGTGCCAGCAGCCAGGGACAGGTTGGACCCTACGAGCAGTACTTC.

The chain carries TRBV7-8 and TRBJ1-4, with a tentative D call TRBD1 (6 bases). Trimming stripped 3 bases from V and 6 bases from J, with 11 bases between. The CDR3 covers 14 residues. Germline values: CDR1 SGHVS, CDR2 FQNEAQ. CDR3 in DNA: TGTGCCAGCAGCTTCAGGGGCGGGGATGAAAAACTGTTTTTT. Translating it yields CASSFRGGDEKLFF. The full variable domain, in which reference TRBV7-8 and TRBJ1-4 provide the parts outside the CDR3, is GAGVSQSPRYKVAKRGQDVALRCDPISGHVSLFWYQQALGQGPEFLTYFQNEAQLDKSGLPSDRFFAERPEGSVSTLKIQRTQQEDSAVYLCASSFRGGDEKLFFGSGTQLSVL.

The CDR3 is CASSLGTADGLFF. In DNA form, the CDR3 reads TGTGCCAGCAGCCTGGGGACGGCGGACGGGCTGTTTTTT. This rearrangement joins TRBV27 to TRBJ2-2; D may correspond to TRBD1 or TRBD2 (5 bases each). This CDR3 is built from 13 residues. The V gene lost 6 bases and the J gene lost 13 bases, with 18 bases spanning the gap. Germline V lookup: CDR1 MNHEY, CDR2 SMNVEV (reference sequence).

This rearrangement joins TRBV27 to TRBJ2-2; no definite D call. Per germline, CDR1 MNHEY and CDR2 SMNVEV (reference sequence). CDR3 length equals 12 residues. Trimming removed 3 bases at V and 6 bases at J, with 5 bases between. The CDR3: CASSFLPGELFF. For the CDR3, the DNA is TGTGCCAGCAGTTTCCTCCCCGGGGAGCTGTTTTTT.

This sequence joins TRBV11-2 and TRBJ1-5; no clear D gene. Per the germline V gene, CDR1 is SGHAT and CDR2 is FQNNGV. The CDR3 contains 15 residues. Trimming pared 5 bases from V and 7 bases from J, leaving 18 bases between. In DNA form, the CDR3 reads TGTGCCAGCAGCCCTACCCGGGGTCAAGGACAGCCCCAGCATTTT. It specifies CASSPTRGQGQPQHF.

As regards this clone: A much larger clone is a single base away; this may be a read error. Additional DNA sequences in this sample encode the identical CDR3. The chain employs TRBV28 and TRBJ2-3; no clear D. CDR3 length: 13 amino acids. CDR1 and CDR2 (germline): MDHEN, SYDVKM. The V end lost 6 bases, the J end lost 0 bases, and 7 bases lay between the germline ends. The CDR3 DNA follows: TGTGCCAGCAGCCCGACTAGCACAGATACGCAGTATTTT. Encoded protein: CASSPTSTDTQYF.

J is TRBJ2-2 and V is TRBV6-6; D ambiguous. Per the germline V gene, CDR1 is MNHNY and CDR2 is SVGAGI (reference sequence). Trimming pared 0 bases from V and 0 bases from J, leaving 5 bases between. The CDR3 loop spans 15 amino acids. DNA for the CDR3: TGTGCCAGCAGTTACTCGGCGTCGAACACCGGGGAGCTGTTTTTT. Protein sequence: CASSYSASNTGELFF.

V gene TRBV7-2 combines with J gene TRBJ2-2; no clear D gene. Germline V lookup: CDR1 SGHTA, CDR2 FQGNSA. Trimming removed 5 bases at V and 5 bases at J, with 6 bases between. The CDR3 spans 12 residues. In DNA form, the CDR3 reads TGTGCCAGCAGCCCCAGAACCGGGGAGCTGTTTTTT. Translated: CASSPRTGELFF.

The chain has TRBV30 and TRBJ2-7; a possible D gene is TRBD2 (5 bases). Trimming pared 0 bases from V and 7 bases from J, leaving 16 bases between. Germline CDR1 is GTSNPN and CDR2 is SVGIG (reference sequence). The length of the CDR3 is 14 residues. As DNA, the CDR3 is TGTGCCTGGAGTGTCACGGGCGCTACGGGGGAGCAGTACTTC. Protein sequence: CAWSVTGATGEQYF.

At least ten counts were recorded for this clone. The CDR3 nucleotides are TGTGCCAGCAGCTCCGCTAGCGGTGCGAACACCGGGGAGCTGTTTTTT. Translation gives CASSSASGANTGELFF. The J gene is TRBJ2-2, the V gene TRBV2; 7 bases align to TRBD2. The V segment lost 6 bases and the J segment 0 bases; nucleotides outside the gene matches: 7. The germline V gene has CDR1 SNHLY and CDR2 FYNNEI. CDR3 length: 16 residues.

This rearrangement joins TRBV28 to TRBJ1-2; D gene uncertain. The length of the CDR3 is 11 residues. Germline loops: CDR1 MDHEN, CDR2 SYDVKM. V gave up 2 bases and J gave up 5 bases, with 3 bases separating them. Here the CDR3 reads CASSLQYGYTF. The CDR3, as DNA: TGTGCCAGCAGTTTACAGTATGGCTACACCTTC.